The TCR beta chain described here comes from a study of blood T cells in healthy people across ages. General observations from the study: Because donor CMV status was unknown, expanded clonotype changes were possibly confounded.

The use of a sample-barcoded 5' primer and a J-beta primer mix characterized a second PCR of roughly 6 to 12 cycles. MiXCR, applied by TCRdb to the 5' RACE reads, yields one record per CDR3 protein. The data hold 1.2 million to 1.5 million distinct CDR3 sequences, with 42% observed a single time. About this clonotype itself: Antigen unknown.

This clonotype was sampled from a woman younger than 30 in good health. Sequencing was done on a sample of blood.

In DNA, the CDR3 is TGCAGCGTTGATCCTAGCGGGAGTGGAAATACGCAGTATTTT. It codes for CSVDPSGSGNTQYF. The rearrangement uses TRBV29-1 and TRBJ2-3; 10 positions agree with TRBD2. This CDR3 contains 14 residues. The trim removed 3 bases at V and 7 bases at J, leaving 7 bases unmatched. CDR1 and CDR2 from the germline V gene are SQVTM and ANQGSEA.